These T cell receptor beta chains were read from a single sample in a study of T cell responses to AZD1222 COVID-19 vaccine. Assay used: immunoSEQ multiplex PCR; TCRdb lists only in-frame clones, some missing. The data show more than 100,000 clones, with almost 85% seen just once and roughly 8.7% held by the top ten. The starting material was peripheral blood, obtained 28 days after the second dose of the MenACWY control vaccine. These receptors were obtained from an adult who received the MenACWY meningococcal vaccine as a control. CDR3s include the opening cysteine and the closing phenylalanine or tryptophan. The order of the fields is V gene, CDR3 protein.

TRBV3-1/TRBV3-2	CASSPTGSGEKLFF
TRBV5-5	CASSFAGLQETQYF
TRBV27	CASGPRDRENSPLHF
TRBV19	CATAYSGQANTGELFF
TRBV18	CASSPASGRGEQYF
TRBV4-1	CASSQGTGKNTEAFF
TRBV11-2	CASSLNRDYEAFF
TRBV5-5	CASSFRQSSSYNSPLHF
TRBV11-3	CASSSLAGYNEQFF
TRBV3-1/TRBV3-2	CASSQRAALSGNTIYF
TRBV12-3/TRBV12-4	CASSSTGTGPQHF
TRBV6-1	CASTMGPRPNTEAFF
TRBV5-1	CASSQGTGSTEAFF
TRBV20-1	CSASPSPTGDGYTF
TRBV28	CASSYPSGTVQETQYF
TRBV19	CASSIDLRIGNTIYF
TRBV13	CASSSRPGQGAWETQYF
TRBV6-2/TRBV6-3	CASSPRGSRPNQPQHF
TRBV6-5	CASSYEYSPLHF
TRBV19	CASRPGQGGLFQPQHF